Shown below are 32 T cell receptor beta chains from a single sample sequenced in a study of T cells in Graves' hyperthyroidism and ophthalmopathy. Amplification of TCR beta CDR3 regions was performed using RNA transcripts as template. The TCR CDR3 was amplified in a first-round RT-PCR using the HTBI primer set. A single record per CDR3 protein comes from TCRdb applying MiXCR to the multiplex PCR reads. The table includes a few hundred thousand distinct CDR3 sequences, about 18% detected once. Specimen: blood. Receptors originate from a man aged 18 to 35 with Graves' ophthalmopathy.

This clonotype was found a few times. The chain couples TRBV19 to TRBJ2-7; 7 bases are shared with TRBD1. The CDR3 consists of 15 residues. With 5 bases clipped from V and 3 bases from J, the junction kept 10 bases outside the gene matches. Germline V lookup: CDR1 LNHDA, CDR2 SQIVND (reference sequence). The CDR3 spells CASSPRDSGGYEQYF. The CDR3, as DNA: TGTGCCAGTAGTCCACGGGACAGCGGCGGCTACGAGCAGTACTTC.

There are many counts of this clonotype. This chain connects TRBV2 to TRBJ1-2; D is undetermined. Trimming shortened V by 6 bases and J by 2 bases, and 7 bases separated the two germline ends. The germline V gene has CDR1 SNHLY and CDR2 FYNNEI. This CDR3 has 12 residues. The CDR3 loop is CASRDGNYGYTF. For the CDR3, the DNA is TGTGCCAGCAGGGACGGAAACTATGGCTACACCTTC.

This clonotype was found many times. V and J are TRBV7-2 and TRBJ2-1; 12 bases map to TRBD2. V dropped 1 base and J dropped 10; count of bases not matched to a gene: 8. The CDR3 totals 16 residues. Looked up from germline, CDR1 is SGHTA and CDR2 is FQGNSA. CDR3 region: CASSLGTSGTKGEQFF. The CDR3 DNA reads as TGTGCCAGCAGCTTAGGGACTAGCGGGACAAAGGGGGAGCAGTTCTTC.

As to this clonotype: This may be a read error, as it is one base from a much larger clone. The chain is built from TRBV7-8 and TRBJ2-3, with D possibly TRBD2 on 5 matching bases. The germline V gene has CDR1 SGHVS and CDR2 FQNEAQ. V was shortened by 2 bases and J by 1 base, with 10 bases between the two germline ends. The CDR3 extends over 15 amino acids. CDR3 bases: TGTGCCAGCAGCTTATCCGGGGAACGCACAGATACGCAGTATTTT. It is translated as CASSLSGERTDTQYF.

For this clonotype: Being one base from a much bigger clone, this may be a read error. The conserved phenylalanine or tryptophan is not found at the CDR3 terminus, so this likely reflects a read error. The genes are TRBV24-1 and TRBJ1-2; no clear D. V gave up 5 bases and J gave up 7 bases, with 13 bases separating them. This CDR3 contains 13 residues. The germline gives CDR1 KGHDR, CDR2 SFDVKD. CDR3 amino acids: CATSALGRSGYTL. As DNA, the CDR3 is TGTGCCACCAGTGCTCTCGGCAGAAGTGGCTACACCCTC.

This clonotype appeared many times. The chain uses TRBV29-1 and TRBJ2-3, with 9 bases matching TRBD2. The V and J ends lost 3 bases and 2 bases, in that order; junction bases with no gene match: 9. Looked up from germline, CDR1 is SQVTM and CDR2 is ANQGSEA. There are 16 residues in the CDR3. The CDR3 coding sequence is TGCAGCGTTGATACCGAGCGGGGGGCACCCACAGATACGCAGTATTTT. Translation gives CSVDTERGAPTDTQYF.

In this sample, this clonotype turned up many times. The CDR3 is CASSLDRGPREQYF. As DNA, the CDR3 is TGTGCCAGCAGCTTGGACAGGGGGCCGAGGGAGCAGTACTTC. V usage is TRBV7-8 and J usage is TRBJ2-7, with 11 bases fitting TRBD1. Germline CDR1 SGHVS, CDR2 FQNEAQ. CDR3 length equals 14 residues. V lost 3 bases to trimming and J lost 7 bases; unmatched junction nucleotides: 5.

As to this clonotype: A much larger clone lies one base from this, so it may be a read error. This chain links TRBV6-1 with TRBJ1-4; a weak D match, TRBD1 (5 bases). This CDR3 has 14 amino acids. Germline V gives CDR1 MNHNS, CDR2 SASEGT. Trimming pared 5 bases from V and 8 bases from J, leaving 15 bases between. This CDR3 is CASSRNRGGEKLFF. The CDR3 nucleotides read TGTGCCAGCAGTCGGAATAGGGGAGGGGAAAAACTGTTTTTT.

The chain employs TRBV28 and TRBJ2-4, with D perhaps assigned TRBD1 or TRBD2 (5 bases each). Trimming shortened V by 6 bases and J by 3 bases, and 12 bases separated the two germline ends. The CDR3 consists of 14 residues. Germline CDR1 is MDHEN and CDR2 is SYDVKM. The CDR3 here is CASSRGDNKNIQYF. CDR3 in DNA: TGTGCCAGCAGCCGAGGGGATAACAAAAACATTCAGTACTTC.

The V gene is TRBV7-9, the J gene TRBJ2-1; TRBD2 is a possible D gene (7 bases). Trimming removed 5 bases at V and 9 bases at J, with 29 bases between. Per the germline V gene, CDR1 is SEHNR and CDR2 is FQNEAQ (reference sequence). This CDR3 comprises 18 residues. Here the CDR3 reads CASSPRDTITGGRGEQFF. CDR3 DNA sequence: TGTGCCAGCAGCCCCCGGGACACCATCACCGGGGGGCGGGGTGAGCAGTTCTTC.

This clonotype appeared a few times. The chain is built from TRBV6-1 and TRBJ2-2; possibly TRBD1 for D (6 bases). Trimming pared 6 bases from V and 7 bases from J, leaving 15 bases between. The CDR3 covers 14 residues. Germline lookup yields CDR1 MNHNS and CDR2 SASEGT. CDR3 bases: TGTGCCAGCAGCATCACGACAGGCAACGGGGAGCTGTTTTTT. This encodes CASSITTGNGELFF.

The chain uses TRBV5-1 and TRBJ1-3, with TRBD1 as a possible D gene (6 bases). This CDR3 spans 16 amino acids. V was clipped by 6 bases and J by 1 base, with 17 bases between them. CDR1 and CDR2 (germline): SGHRS, YFSETQ. The CDR3 region is CASTEQGPTSGNTIYF. CDR3 nucleotide sequence: TGCGCCAGCACCGAACAGGGCCCGACATCTGGAAACACCATATATTTT. The entire variable domain, with the rest obtained from reference TRBV5-1 and TRBJ1-3, is as follows: KAGVTQTPRYLIKTRGQQVTLSCSPISGHRSVSWYQQTPGQGLQFLFEYFSETQRNKGNFPGRFSGRQFSNSRSEMNVSTLELGDSALYLCASTEQGPTSGNTIYFGEGSWLTVV.

Written as DNA, the CDR3 is TGCGCCAGCAGCCTCATGCCCACCGGGGAGCTGTTTTTT. It is translated as CASSLMPTGELFF. V and J are TRBV4-1 and TRBJ2-2; D gene unclear. Trimming stripped 4 bases from V and 4 bases from J, with 7 bases between. CDR3 length equals 13 residues. Per the germline V gene, CDR1 is MGHRA and CDR2 is YSYEKL.

This clonotype was detected once. One junction end disagrees with the germline gene, perhaps due to a read error. The rearrangement joins TRBV28 to TRBJ1-2; weak D call: TRBD1 (5 bases). This CDR3 spans 16 amino acids. The germline V gene encodes CDR1 MDHEN and CDR2 SYDVKM. The CDR3 DNA reads as TGTGCCAGCAGTCAACCTTCCCAGGGTACCAGCTATGGCTACACATTC. It yields the protein CASSQPSQGTSYGYTF.

There are many counts of this clonotype. CDR3 in DNA: TGTGCCAGCAGATATGACAGTTTACAAGAGACCCAGTACTTC. This translates into CASRYDSLQETQYF. The chain links TRBV12-3 or TRBV12-4 to TRBJ2-5; D might be TRBD1 (5 bases). The CDR3 has 14 residues. V shed 6 bases and J shed 2 bases, with 13 bases lying between them.

CDR3 coding DNA: TGTGCCAGCAGACGAAACCCGATGGTAGAGACCCAGTACTTC. Protein product: CASRRNPMVETQYF. The rearrangement joins TRBV2 to TRBJ2-5; no clear D gene. The V end lost 6 bases, the J end lost 4 bases, and 15 bases lay between the germline ends. The CDR3 spans 14 residues. Germline loops: CDR1 SNHLY, CDR2 FYNNEI.

This clonotype was found many times. J is TRBJ1-5 and V is TRBV12-3 or TRBV12-4, with 11 bases lining up with TRBD1. This CDR3 is 15 amino acids long. V lost 5 bases to trimming and J lost 3 bases; unmatched junction nucleotides: 3. The CDR3 DNA follows: TGTGCCAGCAGTGAGGACAGGGGGCCCAATCAGCCCCAGCATTTT. Its translation: CASSEDRGPNQPQHF.

This clonotype has at least ten counts. V is TRBV7-9 and J is TRBJ2-2; D might be TRBD1 (6 bases). The CDR3 sequence is 17 residues long. V gave up 1 base and J gave up 5 bases, with 17 bases separating them. Germline V lookup: CDR1 SEHNR, CDR2 FQNEAQ (reference sequence). The CDR3 DNA follows: TGTGCCAGCAGCTTAGGGGCCGCAGGACAGTGGACCGGGGAGCTGTTTTTT. Protein sequence: CASSLGAAGQWTGELFF.

This clonotype was found many times. The chain employs TRBV27 and TRBJ2-7; possible D gene TRBD2, 6 bases. The CDR3 contains 14 residues. V lost 5 bases, J lost 3 bases, and 14 bases lay in between. Germline values: CDR1 MNHEY, CDR2 SMNVEV (reference sequence). The CDR3 DNA reads as TGTGCCAGCAGTATAAACGGGGGAAGCTACGAGCAGTACTTC. Its protein product is CASSINGGSYEQYF.

This clonotype has only a few counts. V and J are TRBV4-1 and TRBJ1-2, with 12 bases lining up with TRBD1. The CDR3 loop spans 17 amino acids. Trimming at V came to 4 bases and at J to 8 bases, leaving 14 bases not matched to a gene. Germline CDR1 and CDR2: MGHRA and YSYEKL. The CDR3 sequence is CASSPGATGQGAGGYTF. The CDR3 DNA reads as TGCGCCAGCAGCCCCGGAGCCACGGGACAGGGGGCTGGAGGCTACACCTTC.

The chain joins TRBV29-1 to TRBJ1-5; no clear D. Germline values: CDR1 SQVTM, CDR2 ANQGSEA. CDR3 size: 12 residues. Trimming stripped 4 bases from V and 5 bases from J, with 9 bases between. CDR3 residues: CSVGAGDQPQHF. In nucleotides, the CDR3 is TGCAGCGTTGGGGCAGGAGATCAGCCCCAGCATTTT.

The rearrangement links TRBV7-9 to TRBJ2-1, with 11 nucleotides matching TRBD2. The germline V gene has CDR1 SEHNR and CDR2 FQNEAQ (reference sequence). V shed 5 bases, J shed 9 bases, and the junction held 21 bases outside the gene matches. The CDR3 sequence is 19 residues long. Here the CDR3 reads CASSQPRLGASGGRGEQFF. CDR3 nucleotides: TGTGCCAGCAGCCAACCCCGGCTAGGGGCTAGCGGGGGGCGGGGTGAGCAGTTCTTC.

A few counts support this clonotype. The chain carries TRBV11-2 and TRBJ2-7; D could derive from TRBD1 or TRBD2 (5 bases each). Deletions cut 3 bases from V and 0 bases from J, with 9 bases between. This CDR3 is built from 14 residues. Looked up from germline, CDR1 is SGHAT and CDR2 is FQNNGV. CDR3 sequence (DNA): TGTGCCAGCAGCTTGCCCGGGACCTCCTACGAGCAGTACTTC. Translating it yields CASSLPGTSYEQYF.

The table lists this clonotype with a few counts. The chain uses TRBV9 and TRBJ2-2; 13 bases are a match to TRBD2. The CDR3 totals 17 residues. Germline V gene lookup returns CDR1 SGDLS and CDR2 YYNGEE. With V trimmed by 4 bases and J by 7 bases, 10 bases remained unmatched. The CDR3 protein is CASSPRGGLAGFGELFF. The CDR3 DNA reads TGTGCCAGCAGCCCCCGGGGGGGACTAGCGGGGTTCGGGGAGCTGTTTTTT.

This clonotype was seen a few times. The chain carries TRBV29-1 and TRBJ2-5; D ambiguous. V gave up 3 bases and J gave up 1 base, with 6 bases separating them. The CDR3 loop spans 12 amino acids. CDR1 and CDR2 from the germline V gene are SQVTM and ANQGSEA. The CDR3 here is CSVDRTQETQYF. The CDR3 nucleotides are TGCAGCGTTGACAGAACCCAAGAGACCCAGTACTTC.

This chain connects TRBV6-2 or TRBV6-3 to TRBJ1-1, with a weak D call TRBD1 (5 bases). The V end lost 0 bases, the J end lost 10 bases, and 12 bases lay between the germline ends. Germline V gene data show CDR1 as MNHEY and CDR2 as SVGEGT. The CDR3 consists of 13 residues. CDR3 in DNA: TGTGCCAGCAGTTACTCGACGGGGCAGTTAGCTTTCTTT. As protein: CASSYSTGQLAFF.

This chain joins TRBV4-1 and TRBJ1-3; D is possibly TRBD1 (5 bases). Germline values: CDR1 MGHRA, CDR2 YSYEKL. There are 15 residues in the CDR3. Deletions cut 1 base from V and 0 bases from J, with 7 bases between. The CDR3 DNA follows: TGCGCCAGCAGCCAAGCTGGGGCCTCTGGAAACACCATATATTTT. Protein product: CASSQAGASGNTIYF.

This clonotype was seen at least ten times. The chain is built from TRBV20-1 and TRBJ1-2, with D perhaps matching TRBD1 (5 bases). The CDR3 covers 14 residues. Trimming took 6 bases from V and 4 from J, leaving 18 bases between them. CDR1 and CDR2 (germline): DFQATT, SNEGSKA (reference sequence). CDR3 bases: TGCAGTGCCGACGACAGAAAAAGACTCTATGGCTACACCTTC. It is translated as CSADDRKRLYGYTF.

This clonotype was seen a handful of times. The rearrangement uses TRBV4-1 and TRBJ2-1; TRBD2 aligns across 14 bases. The CDR3 consists of 16 residues. V trimming: 4 bases; J trimming: 6 bases; junction bases outside the gene matches: 5. Germline-derived CDR1 and CDR2 are MGHRA and YSYEKL. The CDR3 here is CASSPSGTSGSNEQFF. The CDR3 nucleotides read TGCGCCAGCAGCCCCTCCGGGACTAGCGGGAGCAATGAGCAGTTCTTC.

Ten or more counts support this clonotype. This chain links TRBV3-1 with TRBJ2-1; D is undetermined. V was clipped by 4 bases and J by 0 bases, with 10 bases between them. Germline V gene lookup returns CDR1 LGHDT and CDR2 YNNKEL (reference sequence). The CDR3 runs 15 residues. In DNA form, the CDR3 reads TGTGCCAGCAGCCCCCGGGCGAGCTCCTACAATGAGCAGTTCTTC. This encodes CASSPRASSYNEQFF.

This clonotype has more than one count but fewer than ten. V is TRBV30 and J is TRBJ2-7, with D unclear. This CDR3 region has 14 residues. V was cut by 8 bases and J by 7 bases, with 24 bases left in between. Germline values: CDR1 GTSNPN, CDR2 SVGIG (reference sequence). DNA of the CDR3: TGTGCCGGTTGGATTAGGCTCCCGAGGCGAGAGCAGTACTTC. This translates into CAGWIRLPRREQYF.

Ten or more counts support this clonotype. The V call is TRBV12-3 or TRBV12-4, the J call TRBJ1-2; TRBD1 might be the D (5 bases). V dropped 1 base and J dropped 4 bases, with 10 bases sitting between them. This CDR3 spans 14 amino acids. CDR3 bases: TGTGCCAGCAGTTTAGGGGGGTCTGCCTATGGCTACACCTTC. Its protein is CASSLGGSAYGYTF.